This T cell receptor (beta chain) was identified in a study of radiotherapy plus CTLA-4 blockade in lung cancer. Assay: immunoSEQ multiplex PCR; the TCRdb copy retains only in-frame clones and omits some. The sample holds 45,000 to 60,000 clones, 77% seen once. Germline values: CDR1 DFQATT, CDR2 SNEGSKA (reference sequence). V was clipped by 2 bases and J by 1 base, with 3 bases between them. The CDR3 contains 11 residues. This specimen consisted of peripheral blood, obtained from a patient treated with radiotherapy plus ipilimumab. The chain has TRBV20-1 and TRBJ2-7; D is unclear. This TCR derives from a human donor with non-small cell lung cancer whose response to radiotherapy plus ipilimumab could not be evaluated. DNA for the CDR3: TGCAGTGCTAGACGTTCCTACGAGCAGTACTTC. Its protein product is CSARRSYEQYF.